The 2 T cell receptor beta chains in this list originate from one sample, sequenced in a study of blood T cells in healthy people across ages. A second PCR, run for roughly 7 to 11 cycles, used a sample-barcoded 5' primer plus a J-beta primer mix. TCRdb reanalysed the 5' RACE reads using MiXCR and keeps one entry per CDR3 protein. The table has roughly 1.6 million distinct CDR3 sequences, about 35% seen once. Sequenced material: blood. The receptors derive from a woman aged 25 to 39 in good health.

The chain recombines TRBV7-9 with TRBJ2-1, with TRBD2 identical over 13 bases. The CDR3 has 20 amino acids. Germline V gene data show CDR1 as SEHNR and CDR2 as FQNEAQ (reference sequence). V was clipped by 1 base and J by 0 bases; unmatched bases: 9. CDR3 DNA: TGTGCCAGCAGCTTAGGCGGGACTAGCGGGGTCTGGAGCTCCTACAATGAGCAGTTCTTC. Amino acid sequence: CASSLGGTSGVWSSYNEQFF.

The CDR3 sequence: CASSASGDNEQFF. Written as DNA, the CDR3 is TGTGCCAGCAGCGCCTCGGGGGACAATGAGCAGTTCTTC. This rearrangement joins TRBV9 to TRBJ2-1, with D possibly TRBD2 on 6 matching bases. CDR1 is SGDLS, CDR2 YYNGEE, per germline. The CDR3 runs 13 residues. The V end lost 3 bases, the J end lost 5 bases, and 9 bases lay between the germline ends. The full variable domain, rest sourced from reference TRBV9 and TRBJ2-1, is DSGVTQTPKHLITATGQRVTLRCSPRSGDLSVYWYQQSLDQGLQFLIQYYNGEERAKGNILERFSAQQFPDLHSELNLSSLELGDSALYFCASSASGDNEQFFGPGTRLTVL.